The 9 T cell receptor beta chains below were found in one sample sequenced in a study of cytomegalovirus exposure and HLA in healthy donors. The repertoire was sequenced with immunoSEQ multiplex PCR; TCRdb's copy has only in-frame clones and lacks some. The repertoire holds tens of thousands of clones, with around 82% as singletons. Sequencing was done on a sample of PBMCs. The receptors here all came from a woman younger than 30 in good health and CMV-seropositive.

A few counts support this clone. The V gene is TRBV30, the J gene TRBJ2-7; D is unresolved. This CDR3 has 11 residues. The V and J ends lost 3 bases and 3 bases respectively, with 6 bases between them. The germline V gene encodes CDR1 GTSNPN and CDR2 SVGIG (reference sequence). CDR3 residues: CAWSRYYEQYF. CDR3 nucleotides: TGTGCCTGGAGCCGGTACTACGAGCAGTACTTC.

V gene TRBV18 combines with J gene TRBJ2-5; 11 bases agree with TRBD2. Germline lookup yields CDR1 KGHSH and CDR2 LQKENI. The CDR3 has 15 residues. Unmatched junction bases numbered 5, after V lost 5 bases and J lost 3 bases. In nucleotides, the CDR3 is TGTGCCAGCTCAACCGGGACTAGCGGCGAAGAGACCCAGTACTTC. This sequence encodes CASSTGTSGEETQYF.

This chain connects TRBV6-5 to TRBJ2-7; 9 bases match TRBD1. V dropped 2 bases and J dropped 2; count of bases not matched to a gene: 1. This CDR3 comprises 14 residues. Germline CDR1 MNHEY, CDR2 SVGAGI. The CDR3 DNA sequence: TGTGCCAGCAGTTACGACAGGGGGACCTACGAGCAGTACTTC. This encodes CASSYDRGTYEQYF.

J is TRBJ1-3 and V is TRBV5-8, with D uncertain. Germline CDR1 is SGHTS and CDR2 is YDEGEE. The CDR3 spans 13 residues. V dropped 1 base and J dropped 0 bases, with 2 bases sitting between them. CDR3: CASSLHSGNTIYF. The CDR3 region has the DNA TGTGCCAGCAGCTTGCACTCTGGAAACACCATATATTTT.

This clone was picked up one time. This CDR3 reads CASSPTDRASYEQYF. The CDR3 DNA follows: TGTGCCAGCTCACCGACCGACAGGGCGAGCTACGAGCAGTACTTC. This chain joins TRBV18 and TRBJ2-7; 7 nucleotides align to TRBD1. CDR3 size: 15 residues. CDR1 KGHSH and CDR2 LQKENI come from the germline V gene. V was clipped by 3 bases and J by 3 bases; unmatched bases: 8.

The J gene is TRBJ1-1, the V gene TRBV10-3; 8 bases match TRBD1. The germline CDR1 and CDR2 sequences are ENHRY and SYGVKD. The CDR3 sequence is 14 residues long. V dropped 6 bases and J dropped 5; count of bases not matched to a gene: 8. Written as DNA, the CDR3 is TGTGCCATCAGGACACAGGGGGAGGAAACTGAAGCTTTCTTT. Encoded protein: CAIRTQGEETEAFF.

Concerning this clone itself: At one end, the junction sequence differs from germline, possibly due to a read error. The rearrangement links TRBV2 to TRBJ2-3; the match to TRBD2 covers 13 bases. The CDR3 is made up of 16 amino acids. Germline-derived CDR1 and CDR2 are SNHLY and FYNNEI. The DNA for the CDR3 is TGTGCCAGCAGTGAAGCGGGATTAACTAGCGGGGGGGGTCTGCATTTT. Residues: CASSEAGLTSGGGLHF.

J is TRBJ1-5 and V is TRBV30, with a weak D call TRBD1 (5 bases). The CDR3 runs 14 residues. V was pared by 4 bases and J by 4 bases, with 14 bases between. Germline CDR1 reads GTSNPN; CDR2 reads SVGIG (reference sequence). CDR3 DNA: TGTGCCTGGAATCAGGGATCTAAAAATCAGCCCCAGCATTTT. Encoded protein: CAWNQGSKNQPQHF.

The chain employs TRBV27 and TRBJ2-6; a possible D gene is TRBD2 (5 bases). Trimming pared 6 bases from V and 1 base from J, leaving 10 bases between. Per the germline V gene, CDR1 is MNHEY and CDR2 is SMNVEV (reference sequence). There are 15 residues in the CDR3. DNA for the CDR3: TGTGCCAGCAGGGACTCGCTTTCTGGGGCCAACGTCCTGACTTTC. The encoded protein is CASRDSLSGANVLTF.